A single sample gave rise to the 14 T cell receptor beta chains below, sequenced in a study of Tregs in tolerant kidney transplant recipients (dated 2019 in TCRdb). Interpreted using the paper, the time point label stands for: blood sample drawn before combined kidney and bone marrow transplant. Library creation used the immunoSEQ multiplex PCR assay. As stored in TCRdb, this immuneACCESS dataset retains in-frame rearrangements with V and J assigned. A fraction of the clones does not appear; measured against another copy, unresolved V genes explain less than half of the discrepancy, and the remainder lacks a known reason. This sample gives approximately 93,000 clones in total; 80% to 95% of them show up just once. The top ten clonotypes cover 0.46% of the sample. The material sequenced was CD4+ T cells from blood, taken before the transplant. These receptors were collected from a human donor who received a combined kidney and bone marrow transplant.

The V and J genes are TRBV4-2 and TRBJ2-3; TRBD2 agrees at 8 bases. Per germline, CDR1 LGHNA and CDR2 YNFKEQ. The CDR3 has 16 amino acids. V shed 4 bases, J shed 0 bases, and the junction held 6 bases outside the gene matches. CDR3 coding DNA: TGTGCCAGCAGCCCCGTAGCTAGCGGGAGCACAGATACGCAGTATTTT. Translating it yields CASSPVASGSTDTQYF.

With regard to this clone: The sample holds other DNA sequences that translate to the same CDR3. The chain links TRBV5-1 to TRBJ2-7; 8 bases align to TRBD2. With 0 bases clipped from V and 4 bases from J, the junction kept 3 bases outside the gene matches. The germline V gene encodes CDR1 SGHRS and CDR2 YFSETQ. This CDR3 has 14 residues. CDR3 protein: CASSLGASGYEQYF. CDR3 sequence (DNA): TGCGCCAGCAGCTTGGGGGCTAGCGGGTACGAGCAGTACTTC.

The genes are TRBV28 and TRBJ1-6, with TRBD1 matching 8 bases. The J segment lost 13 bases and the V segment lost 3 bases, leaving 5 bases of the junction unmatched. Germline CDR1 and CDR2: MDHEN and SYDVKM. The CDR3 is made up of 13 amino acids. Here the CDR3 reads CASSLGTGPPLHF. For the CDR3, the DNA is TGTGCCAGCAGTTTGGGGACAGGCCCCCCCCTCCACTTT. Variable domain in full (rest from reference TRBV28 and TRBJ1-6): DVKVTQSSRYLVKRTGEKVFLECVQDMDHENMFWYRQDPGLGLRLIYFSYDVKMKEKGDIPEGYSVSREKKERFSLILESASTNQTSMYLCASSLGTGPPLHFGNGTRLTVT.

The chain links TRBV5-1 to TRBJ2-1; TRBD1 matches at 10 bases. The germline V gene encodes CDR1 SGHRS and CDR2 YFSETQ. This CDR3 region has 15 residues. The trim removed 6 bases at V and 6 bases at J, leaving 9 bases unmatched. The CDR3 coding sequence is TGCGCCAGCACAAGGGGGACAGGGGATATCAATGAGCAGTTCTTC. Translated: CASTRGTGDINEQFF.

The chain carries TRBV7-9 and TRBJ2-3; 10 bases agree with TRBD2. Per the germline V gene, CDR1 is SEHNR and CDR2 is FQNEAQ (reference sequence). CDR3 length: 16 amino acids. The V segment lost 4 bases and the J segment 1 base; nucleotides outside the gene matches: 5. CDR3 amino acids: CASSSLAGGRTDTQYF. CDR3 DNA sequence: TGTGCCAGCAGCTCATTAGCGGGGGGCCGCACAGATACGCAGTATTTT.

V gene TRBV30 combines with J gene TRBJ2-3; TRBD2 agrees at 11 bases. This CDR3 is built from 16 residues. V was pared by 2 bases and J by 4 bases, with 8 bases of the junction left unmatched. Per the germline V gene, CDR1 is GTSNPN and CDR2 is SVGIG (reference sequence). The CDR3 is CAWSPTLAGGPDTQYF. CDR3 DNA sequence: TGTGCCTGGAGTCCCACCCTAGCGGGGGGCCCAGATACGCAGTATTTT. Based on the CDR3 plus reference TRBV30 and TRBJ2-3, the full variable domain is SQTIHQWPATLVQPVGSPLSLECTVEGTSNPNLYWYRQAAGRGLQLLFYSVGIGQISSEVPQNLSASRPQDRQFILSSKKLLLSDSGFYLCAWSPTLAGGPDTQYFGPGTRLTVL.

The chain carries TRBV11-3 and TRBJ1-4, with 8 bases identical to TRBD1. The CDR3 runs to 15 residues. In germline, CDR1 is SGHNT, CDR2 YENEEA. Trimming took 1 base from V and 8 from J; bases not matched to a gene: 6. The DNA of the CDR3 is TGTGCCAGCAGCTTAGTTGGACAGGGAAGCGAAAAACTGTTTTTT. Its translation: CASSLVGQGSEKLFF. Full variable domain (rest looked up from reference TRBV11-3 and TRBJ1-4): EAGVVQSPRYKIIEKKQPVAFWCNPISGHNTLYWYLQNLGQGPELLIRYENEEAVDDSQLPKDRFSAERLKGVDSTLKIQPAELGDSAVYLCASSLVGQGSEKLFFGSGTQLSVL.

The genes are TRBV5-1 and TRBJ1-1; D not certain. This CDR3 is built from 15 residues. Trimming took off 0 bases at V and 1 base at J, with 10 bases between the two ends. Germline V gene sequence: CDR1 SGHRS, CDR2 YFSETQ. The CDR3 DNA reads TGCGCCAGCAGCTTGGACAGCGAGGGGAACACTGAAGCTTTCTTT. This translates into CASSLDSEGNTEAFF.

This chain connects TRBV27 to TRBJ2-1, with D tentatively TRBD1 (5 bases). This CDR3 region has 15 residues. The germline gives CDR1 MNHEY, CDR2 SMNVEV (reference sequence). With 4 bases removed from V and 2 bases from J, the gap between germline ends came to 12 bases. CDR3: CASSSLRQPYNEQFF. As DNA, the CDR3 is TGTGCCAGCAGTTCCCTCAGACAGCCCTACAATGAGCAGTTCTTC.

The chain couples TRBV5-1 to TRBJ1-1, with D perhaps TRBD1 (6 bases). The V end was cut by 5 bases, the J end by 1 base, with 9 bases between. This CDR3 spans 13 amino acids. Germline V lookup: CDR1 SGHRS, CDR2 YFSETQ. CDR3 in DNA: TGCGCCAGCAGTGGACAGCCGAACACTGAAGCTTTCTTT. Protein: CASSGQPNTEAFF.

The V and J genes are TRBV4-2 and TRBJ2-1; 7 bases align to TRBD2. Germline values: CDR1 LGHNA, CDR2 YNFKEQ. The CDR3 runs to 14 residues. The V and J ends lost 3 bases and 6 bases, in that order; junction bases with no gene match: 5. The CDR3 coding sequence is TGTGCCAGCAGCCAGCCGACTAGCCGCAATGAGCAGTTCTTC. This encodes CASSQPTSRNEQFF.

This chain connects TRBV7-9 to TRBJ2-1, with 15 positions matching TRBD2. The V gene end was trimmed by 5 bases and the J gene end by 4 bases; junction bases not matched to a gene: 6. The CDR3 is 17 amino acids. Germline V gives CDR1 SEHNR, CDR2 FQNEAQ (reference sequence). The CDR3 reads CASSKPGLAGGYNEQFF. The CDR3 DNA sequence: TGTGCCAGCAGCAAACCGGGACTAGCGGGGGGATACAATGAGCAGTTCTTC. The full variable domain, in which reference TRBV7-9 and TRBJ2-1 provide the parts outside the CDR3, is DTGVSQNPRHKITKRGQNVTFRCDPISEHNRLYWYRQTLGQGPEFLTYFQNEAQLEKSRLLSDRFSAERPKGSFSTLEIQRTEQGDSAMYLCASSKPGLAGGYNEQFFGPGTRLTVL.

The chain links TRBV6-5 to TRBJ2-7; D gene uncertain. Germline lookup yields CDR1 MNHEY and CDR2 SVGAGI. V was pared by 6 bases and J by 5 bases, with 11 bases between. The CDR3 length is 12 residues. CDR3 protein: CASRHRQNEQYF. The CDR3 DNA follows: TGTGCCAGCAGGCACCGACAAAACGAGCAGTACTTC.

The chain uses TRBV14 and TRBJ2-3; a possible D gene is TRBD1 (6 bases). The CDR3 has 15 amino acids. V lost 4 bases, J lost 2 bases, and 13 bases lay in between. Per germline, CDR1 SGHDN and CDR2 FVKESK. The CDR3 region has the DNA TGTGCCAGCAGCCCCGGACAGTTTACCACAGATACGCAGTATTTT. This codes for CASSPGQFTTDTQYF.